The 8 T cell receptor beta chains below come from one sample, sequenced in a study of spatial heterogeneity in lung cancer. Using its own MiXCR run on the 5' RACE reads, TCRdb lists one record per CDR3 protein. The top ten hold approximately 20% of the sample, which has thousands of distinct CDR3 sequences, 5.5% to 8.5% seen once. Study results and caveats: Counts of expanded alpha and beta TCRs within tumors tracked the tumor nonsynonymous mutation count.

Time point given: sample taken at primary tumor resection. The antigens these receptors bind are not known. This specimen consisted of lung tumor tissue, obtained at surgery. Receptors originate from a male donor with early-stage non-small cell lung cancer.

As concerns this clonotype: A read error may account for a junction end that differs from germline. With the library built for alpha chains, this beta chain is off target and its frequency is not meaningful. This sequence joins TRBV6-5 and TRBJ1-4, with D perhaps TRBD1 (5 bases). Germline assignment: CDR1 MNHEY and CDR2 SVGAGI. This CDR3 comprises 14 residues. CDR3 sequence (DNA): TGTACCAGCAGTCAGGGAGGGAGGGTAGAAAAACAGTTTTTT. Translated: CTSSQGGRVEKQFF.

This clonotype has a count of ten or more. Since it is a stray read in a library aimed at alpha chains, this beta chain has a size that is not meaningful. V and J are TRBV6-6 and TRBJ1-4, with TRBD1 matching 12 bases. The length of the CDR3 is 13 residues. The J segment lost 8 bases and the V segment lost 8 bases, leaving 3 bases of the junction unmatched. Germline V lookup: CDR1 MNHNY, CDR2 SVGAGI (reference sequence). The CDR3 region is CASGDRGQEKLFF. The CDR3 DNA sequence: TGTGCCAGCGGGGACAGGGGGCAGGAAAAACTGTTTTTT.

This clonotype was seen at least ten times. This beta chain turned up in a library designed for alpha chains; as an off-target read, its abundance says little. This rearrangement joins TRBV27 to TRBJ1-6, with TRBD1 matching over 7 bases. Germline CDR1 is MNHEY and CDR2 is SMNVEV (reference sequence). The CDR3 covers 15 residues. With V trimmed by 3 bases and J by 5 bases, 4 bases remained unmatched. This chain's CDR3 is CASSFQTGNNSPLHF. CDR3 nucleotide sequence: TGTGCCAGCAGTTTCCAGACAGGGAATAATTCACCCCTCCACTTT.

Within the sample, this clonotype is medium-sized (0.01 to 0.1%). In a library made to pick up alpha chains, this beta chain is a stray read with a size that means little. The gene calls are TRBV20-1 and TRBJ2-1; 7 bases are shared with TRBD2. Per the germline V gene, CDR1 is DFQATT and CDR2 is SNEGSKA (reference sequence). The CDR3 spans 16 residues. V lost 0 bases to trimming and J lost 2 bases; unmatched junction nucleotides: 7. The CDR3 protein is CSARDNKGRAYNEQFF. The CDR3 DNA reads TGCAGTGCTAGAGATAATAAGGGGAGGGCCTACAATGAGCAGTTCTTC.

The sample holds many counts of this clonotype. This beta chain slipped into a library made for alpha chains as a stray read, so its size is not meaningful. CDR3 nucleotide sequence: TGCAGTGCTAGCGGGCGCGGGGGCCTAAACACCGGGGAGCTGTTTTTT. Its protein is CSASGRGGLNTGELFF. The chain recombines TRBV20-1 with TRBJ2-2, with D maybe TRBD2 (7 bases). CDR1 DFQATT and CDR2 SNEGSKA come from the germline V gene (reference sequence). The CDR3 has 16 residues. V was trimmed by 3 bases and J by 2 bases, leaving 16 bases between them.

By share, this clonotype ranks as medium-sized (0.01 to 0.1%). This beta chain came through as a stray read in a library set up for alpha chains, and its size says little. The chain employs TRBV7-9 and TRBJ2-1; 11 bases line up with TRBD2. CDR1 and CDR2 (germline): SEHNR, FQNEAQ (reference sequence). The CDR3 has 16 residues. V lost 4 bases to trimming and J lost 4 bases; unmatched junction nucleotides: 6. In nucleotides, the CDR3 is TGTGCCAGCAGCTCCCCCGGGACTAGCGGATACAATGAGCAGTTCTTC. Amino acid sequence: CASSSPGTSGYNEQFF. The variable domain in full, completed from reference TRBV7-9 and TRBJ2-1, reads DTGVSQNPRHKITKRGQNVTFRCDPISEHNRLYWYRQTLGQGPEFLTYFQNEAQLEKSRLLSDRFSAERPKGSFSTLEIQRTEQGDSAMYLCASSSPGTSGYNEQFFGPGTRLTVL.

This clonotype qualifies as medium-sized. This beta chain lies outside the target of a library built for alpha chains; its clone size means little. The gene calls are TRBV6-2 or TRBV6-3 and TRBJ2-1; D remains ambiguous. Per germline, CDR1 MNHEY and CDR2 SVGEGT. The CDR3 has 11 amino acids. V was shortened by 6 bases and J by 9 bases, with 9 bases between the two germline ends. The CDR3 coding sequence is TGTGCCAGCAGCCGGCTGTTTGAGCAGTTCTTC. Encoded protein: CASSRLFEQFF.

In its sample, this clonotype is medium-sized (0.01 to 0.1%). The library was prepared for alpha chains; this beta chain is a stray read, so its frequency means little. The chain couples TRBV24-1 to TRBJ2-2; 8 nucleotides match TRBD2. V was clipped by 5 bases and J by 4 bases; unmatched bases: 11. The CDR3 sequence is 17 residues long. Germline V gene sequence: CDR1 KGHDR, CDR2 SFDVKD. The CDR3, as DNA: TGTGCCACCAGTGGCCTCGGAGGGCGGGAGGTCACCGGGGAGCTGTTTTTT. Residues: CATSGLGGREVTGELFF.